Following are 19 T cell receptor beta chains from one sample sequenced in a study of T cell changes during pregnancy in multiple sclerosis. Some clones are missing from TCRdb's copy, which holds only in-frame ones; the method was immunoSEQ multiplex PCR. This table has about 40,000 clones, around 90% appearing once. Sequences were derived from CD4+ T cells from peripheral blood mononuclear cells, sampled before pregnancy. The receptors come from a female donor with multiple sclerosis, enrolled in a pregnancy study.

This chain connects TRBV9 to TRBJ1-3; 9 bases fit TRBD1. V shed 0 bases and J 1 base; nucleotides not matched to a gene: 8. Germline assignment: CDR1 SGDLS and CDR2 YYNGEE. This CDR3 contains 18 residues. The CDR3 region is CASSVDRGLYRSGNTIYF. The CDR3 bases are TGTGCCAGCAGCGTAGACAGGGGGCTGTATCGGTCTGGAAACACCATATATTTT.

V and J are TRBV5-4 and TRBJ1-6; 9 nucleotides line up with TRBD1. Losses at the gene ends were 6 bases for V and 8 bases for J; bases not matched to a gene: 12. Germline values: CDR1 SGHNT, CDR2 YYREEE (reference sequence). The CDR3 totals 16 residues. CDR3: CASKGRGTGSDSPLHF. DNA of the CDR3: TGTGCCAGCAAGGGCCGCGGGACAGGGTCCGATTCACCCCTCCACTTT.

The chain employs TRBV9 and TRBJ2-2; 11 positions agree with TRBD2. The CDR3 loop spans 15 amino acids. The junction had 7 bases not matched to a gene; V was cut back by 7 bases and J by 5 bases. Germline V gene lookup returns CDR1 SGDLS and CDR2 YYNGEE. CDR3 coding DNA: TGTGCCAGCTGGACTAGCGGGTTTAGGACCGGGGAGCTGTTTTTT. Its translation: CASWTSGFRTGELFF.

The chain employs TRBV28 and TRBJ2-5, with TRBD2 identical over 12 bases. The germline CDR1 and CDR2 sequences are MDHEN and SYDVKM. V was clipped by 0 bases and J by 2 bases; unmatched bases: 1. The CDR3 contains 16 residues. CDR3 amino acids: CASSLWTSGGQETQYF. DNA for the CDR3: TGTGCCAGCAGTTTATGGACTAGCGGGGGACAAGAGACCCAGTACTTC.

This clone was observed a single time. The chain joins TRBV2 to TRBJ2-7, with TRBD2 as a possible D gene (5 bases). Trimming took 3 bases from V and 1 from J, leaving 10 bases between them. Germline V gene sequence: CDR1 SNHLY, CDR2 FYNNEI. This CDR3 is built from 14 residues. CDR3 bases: TGTGCCAGCAGTGAGCGGGTAAATTCCTACGAGCAGTACTTC. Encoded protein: CASSERVNSYEQYF.

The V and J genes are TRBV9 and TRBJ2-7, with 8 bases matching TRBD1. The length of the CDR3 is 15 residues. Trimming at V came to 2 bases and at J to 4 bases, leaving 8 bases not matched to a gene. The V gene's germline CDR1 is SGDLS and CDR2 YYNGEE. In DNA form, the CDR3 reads TGTGCCAGCAGCGTCGCCCCGACAGGGGAGTACGAGCAGTACTTC. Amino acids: CASSVAPTGEYEQYF.

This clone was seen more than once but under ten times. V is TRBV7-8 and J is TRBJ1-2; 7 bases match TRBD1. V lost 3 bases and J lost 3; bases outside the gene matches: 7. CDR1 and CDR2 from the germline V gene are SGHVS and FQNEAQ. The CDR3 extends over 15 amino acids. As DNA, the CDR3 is TGTGCCAGCAGCTTCTTTACCAGGGGGGACTATGGCTACACCTTC. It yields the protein CASSFFTRGDYGYTF.

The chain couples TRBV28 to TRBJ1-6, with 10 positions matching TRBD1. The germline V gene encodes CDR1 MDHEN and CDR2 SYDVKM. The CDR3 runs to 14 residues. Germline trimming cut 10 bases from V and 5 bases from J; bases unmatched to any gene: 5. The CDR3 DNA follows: TGTGCCACCGTGACAGGGGGCGATAATTCACCCCTCCACTTT. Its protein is CATVTGGDNSPLHF.

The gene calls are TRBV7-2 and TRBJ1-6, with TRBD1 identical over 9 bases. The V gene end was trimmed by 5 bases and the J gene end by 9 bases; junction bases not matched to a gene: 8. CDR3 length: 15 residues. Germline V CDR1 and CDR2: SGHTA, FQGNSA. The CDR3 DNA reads TGTGCCAGCAGCCGCGGACAGGGGTCCGGTTCACCCCTCCACTTT. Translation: CASSRGQGSGSPLHF. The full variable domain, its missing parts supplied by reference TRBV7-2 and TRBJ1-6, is GAGVSQSPSNKVTEKGKDVELRCDPISGHTALYWYRQSLGQGLEFLIYFQGNSAPDKSGLPSDRFSAERTGGSVSTLTIQRTQQEDSAVYLCASSRGQGSGSPLHFGNGTRLTVT.

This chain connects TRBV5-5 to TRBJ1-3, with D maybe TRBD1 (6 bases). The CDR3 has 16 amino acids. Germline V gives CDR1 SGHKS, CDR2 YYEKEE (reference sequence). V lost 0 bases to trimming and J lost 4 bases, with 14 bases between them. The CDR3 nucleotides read TGTGCCAGCAGCTTGGAGGGGGGGCTGTCGGGAAACACCATATATTTT. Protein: CASSLEGGLSGNTIYF.

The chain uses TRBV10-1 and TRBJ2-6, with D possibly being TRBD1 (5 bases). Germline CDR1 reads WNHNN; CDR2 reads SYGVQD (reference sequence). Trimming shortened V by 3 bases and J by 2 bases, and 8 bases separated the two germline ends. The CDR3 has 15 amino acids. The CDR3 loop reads CASSDSRAGANVLTF. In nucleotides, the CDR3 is TGCGCCAGCAGTGATTCCAGGGCTGGGGCCAACGTCCTGACTTTC.

CDR3 protein: CASSITSTAEKLFF. Here the CDR3 DNA reads TGTGCCAGCAGCATTACGTCTACCGCCGAAAAACTGTTTTTT. The J gene is TRBJ1-4, the V gene TRBV6-1, with D unresolved. The ends were cut back, 6 bases at V and 8 bases at J, with 16 bases in the middle. The CDR3 has 14 residues. Germline V gene sequence: CDR1 MNHNS, CDR2 SASEGT.

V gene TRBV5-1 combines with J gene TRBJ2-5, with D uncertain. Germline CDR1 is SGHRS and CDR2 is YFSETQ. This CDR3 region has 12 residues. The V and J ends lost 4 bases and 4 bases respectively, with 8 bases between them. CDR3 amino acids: CASSRESETQYF. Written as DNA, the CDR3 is TGCGCCAGCAGCCGAGAGTCAGAGACCCAGTACTTC.

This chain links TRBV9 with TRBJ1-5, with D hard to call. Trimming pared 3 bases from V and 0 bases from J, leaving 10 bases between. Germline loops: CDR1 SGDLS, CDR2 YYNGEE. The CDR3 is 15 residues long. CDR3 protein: CASSASPYSNQPQHF. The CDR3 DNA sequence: TGTGCCAGCAGCGCGAGTCCCTATAGCAATCAGCCCCAGCATTTT.

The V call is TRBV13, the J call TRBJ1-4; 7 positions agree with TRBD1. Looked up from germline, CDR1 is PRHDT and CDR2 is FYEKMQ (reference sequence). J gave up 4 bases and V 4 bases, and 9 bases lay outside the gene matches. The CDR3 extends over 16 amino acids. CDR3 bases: TGTGCCAGCAGCTCCAGGGACAGCTTATTTAATGAAAAACTGTTTTTT. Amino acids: CASSSRDSLFNEKLFF.

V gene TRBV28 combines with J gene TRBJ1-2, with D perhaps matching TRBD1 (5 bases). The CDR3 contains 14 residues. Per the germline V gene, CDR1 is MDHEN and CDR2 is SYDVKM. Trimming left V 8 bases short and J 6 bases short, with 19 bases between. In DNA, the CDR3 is TGTGCCAGCCAAACCCCAGGCAGGGATAATGGCTACACCTTC. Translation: CASQTPGRDNGYTF.

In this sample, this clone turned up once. CDR3 nucleotides: TGTGCCAGCAGCTTAACGCGTAACACTGAAGCTTTCTTT. It translates to CASSLTRNTEAFF. V and J are TRBV11-2 and TRBJ1-1; unclear D gene. This CDR3 contains 13 residues. V was trimmed by 2 bases and J by 2 bases, leaving 6 bases between them. The germline V gene encodes CDR1 SGHAT and CDR2 FQNNGV. The full variable domain, rest sourced from reference TRBV11-2 and TRBJ1-1, is EAGVAQSPRYKIIEKRQSVAFWCNPISGHATLYWYQQILGQGPKLLIQFQNNGVVDDSQLPKDRFSAERLKGVDSTLKIQPAKLEDSAVYLCASSLTRNTEAFFGQGTRLTVV.

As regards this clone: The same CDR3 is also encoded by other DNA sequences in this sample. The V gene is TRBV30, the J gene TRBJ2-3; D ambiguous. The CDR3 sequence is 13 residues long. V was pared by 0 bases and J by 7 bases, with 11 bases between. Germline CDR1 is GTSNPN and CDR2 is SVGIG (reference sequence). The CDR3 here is CAWSVSGRNTQYF. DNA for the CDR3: TGTGCCTGGAGTGTATCTGGCCGAAATACGCAGTATTTT.

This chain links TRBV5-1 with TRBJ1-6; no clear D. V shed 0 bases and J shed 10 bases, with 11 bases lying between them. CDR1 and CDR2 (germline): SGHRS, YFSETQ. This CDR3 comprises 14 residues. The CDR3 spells CASSLGGLRSPLHF. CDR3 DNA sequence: TGCGCCAGCAGCTTGGGAGGGCTTCGATCACCCCTCCACTTT. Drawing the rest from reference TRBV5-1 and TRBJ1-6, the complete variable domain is KAGVTQTPRYLIKTRGQQVTLSCSPISGHRSVSWYQQTPGQGLQFLFEYFSETQRNKGNFPGRFSGRQFSNSRSEMNVSTLELGDSALYLCASSLGGLRSPLHFGNGTRLTVT.